This T cell receptor (beta chain) was captured by sequencing in a study of CD8 T cells in Susac syndrome. Broader study findings: The study's TCR sequencing and HLA analysis drew on a certain number of individuals. That number was acknowledged as relatively small. When the CD4+ T cell repertoires of patients with Susac syndrome were examined, they did not show any clonal expansion.

An input of about 0.5 to 1 ug of RNA was subjected to reverse transcription using random hexamers. TCRdb re-analysed the immunoSEQ multiplex PCR reads in MiXCR, keeping a single row per CDR3 protein. The sample lists about 150,000 distinct CDR3 sequences, roughly 95% occurring once. With respect to this clonotype: The antigen remains undetermined.

Germline V lookup: CDR1 MDHEN, CDR2 SYDVKM. V dropped 6 bases and J dropped 2 bases, with 2 bases sitting between them. The CDR3 has 11 amino acids. Peripheral blood CD8+ and CD4+ T cells were profiled by TCR beta sequencing. Patients having Susac syndrome satisfied recently defined diagnostic criteria for definite or probable disease. The chain uses TRBV28 and TRBJ2-4; D gene unclear. This clonotype was sampled from a human donor with Susac syndrome. Specimen: CD4+ T cells from PBMCs. CDR3 sequence: CASSPKNIQYF. DNA for the CDR3: TGTGCCAGCAGCCCCAAAAACATTCAGTACTTC.